A single sample gave rise to the 15 T cell receptor beta chains below, sequenced in a study of glioma-infiltrating T cells. TCR alpha and beta CDR3 regions were amplified from RNA using iRepertoire nested multiplex PCR. TCRdb redid the calling of the multiplex PCR reads with MiXCR, one entry per CDR3 protein. The repertoire holds approximately 130,000 distinct CDR3 sequences, more than 20% seen once, with 27% in the top ten. Sequenced input: glioma tissue, nonneoplastic brain tissue, or PBMCs (not recorded which). Receptors originate from a human donor with low-grade glioma or glioblastoma, undergoing nonglioma brain surgery, or in good health (not recorded which).

This chain links TRBV5-1 with TRBJ1-3; TRBD1 is a possible D gene (6 bases). This CDR3 contains 14 residues. Germline V gives CDR1 SGHRS, CDR2 YFSETQ. With 0 bases removed from V and 6 bases from J, the gap between germline ends came to 10 bases. CDR3 sequence (DNA): TGCGCCAGCAGCTTGGGCAGGGGTCAAAACACCATATATTTT. This encodes CASSLGRGQNTIYF.

This clonotype has at least ten counts. This chain uses TRBV24-1 with TRBJ1-5; the D gene is possibly TRBD1 (5 bases). Germline CDR1 and CDR2: KGHDR and SFDVKD. The CDR3 runs 16 residues. The V and J ends lost 0 bases and 3 bases respectively, with 11 bases between them. In DNA form, the CDR3 reads TGTGCCACCAGTGATTTGTCGGCAGGGCCCAATCAGCCCCAGCATTTT. Translation gives CATSDLSAGPNQPQHF.

In its sample, this clonotype was seen many times. CDR3 sequence: CASSLEEGHTQYF. Here the CDR3 DNA reads TGTGCCAGCAGTTTAGAGGAGGGTCATACGCAGTATTTT. The genes are TRBV12-3 or TRBV12-4 and TRBJ2-3; D perhaps matches TRBD2 (6 bases). This CDR3 contains 13 residues. The V end was cut by 1 base, the J end by 7 bases, with 9 bases between.

The chain is built from TRBV12-3 or TRBV12-4 and TRBJ1-4; D is unresolved. Trimming took off 5 bases at V and 4 bases at J, with 11 bases between the two ends. The CDR3 consists of 14 residues. CDR3 sequence reads: CASSPRHSNEKLFF. The CDR3 DNA is TGTGCCAGCAGTCCCAGGCACAGTAATGAAAAACTGTTTTTT.

Many counts were recorded for this clonotype. The J gene is TRBJ1-4, the V gene TRBV7-9, with a possible D match to TRBD1 (6 bases). Looked up from germline, CDR1 is SEHNR and CDR2 is FQNEAQ (reference sequence). CDR3 size: 18 residues. V lost 4 bases and J lost 3, with 21 bases in between. The CDR3 region has the DNA TGTGCCAGCAGCTCACCTGTGGGGGGCCGCATCTCTAATGAAAAACTGTTTTTT. Translation: CASSSPVGGRISNEKLFF. Together with reference TRBV7-9 and TRBJ1-4, the CDR3 gives the full variable domain: DTGVSQNPRHKITKRGQNVTFRCDPISEHNRLYWYRQTLGQGPEFLTYFQNEAQLEKSRLLSDRFSAERPKGSFSTLEIQRTEQGDSAMYLCASSSPVGGRISNEKLFFGSGTQLSVL.

This chain connects TRBV4-1 to TRBJ2-5; possibly TRBD2 for D (6 bases). V shed 3 bases and J shed 4 bases, with 15 bases lying between them. The CDR3 covers 15 residues. Germline loops: CDR1 MGHRA, CDR2 YSYEKL. CDR3 sequence: CASSHRHRDSETQYF. The CDR3 nucleotides read TGCGCCAGCAGCCATCGTCACCGGGACTCAGAGACCCAGTACTTC.

This clonotype has ten or more counts. The V and J genes are TRBV4-1 and TRBJ1-2; D may be TRBD1 (5 bases). Looked up from germline, CDR1 is MGHRA and CDR2 is YSYEKL. The CDR3 has 11 residues. Trimming removed 4 bases from V and 12 bases from J, with 12 bases in between. In DNA form, the CDR3 reads TGCGCCAGCAGCCGGGGGGGGAAGGACACCTTC. This encodes CASSRGGKDTF.

This sequence joins TRBV15 and TRBJ1-3; 7 nucleotides match TRBD1. The CDR3 has 17 residues. V lost 0 bases to trimming and J lost 6 bases; unmatched junction nucleotides: 11. CDR1 is LNHNV and CDR2 is YYDKDF in the germline V gene (reference sequence). CDR3 bases: TGTGCCACCAGCAGAGATTTACCGACAGGGAGTATAAACACCATATATTTT. Translating it yields CATSRDLPTGSINTIYF.

This chain uses TRBV27 with TRBJ2-5, with D uncertain. The ends were cut back, 8 bases at V and 5 bases at J, with 15 bases in the middle. The CDR3 spans 13 residues. CDR1 MNHEY and CDR2 SMNVEV come from the germline V gene (reference sequence). CDR3 protein: CASAPRVGETQYF. CDR3 coding DNA: TGTGCCAGCGCCCCCCGGGTAGGGGAGACCCAGTACTTC.

This chain links TRBV19 with TRBJ1-2; 11 bases agree with TRBD1. Trimming took 0 bases from V and 7 from J; bases not matched to a gene: 4. Germline values: CDR1 LNHDA, CDR2 SQIVND (reference sequence). The CDR3 extends over 15 amino acids. The CDR3 region is CASSIDRTGGVGYTF. The CDR3 DNA reads as TGTGCCAGTAGTATAGACCGGACAGGGGGCGTTGGCTACACCTTC. Full variable domain (rest looked up from reference TRBV19 and TRBJ1-2): DGGITQSPKYLFRKEGQNVTLSCEQNLNHDAMYWYRQDPGQGLRLIYYSQIVNDFQKGDIAEGYSVSREKKESFPLTVTSAQKNPTAFYLCASSIDRTGGVGYTFGSGTRLTVV.

This clonotype turned up a few times. The rearrangement uses TRBV20-1 and TRBJ2-1; D assignment may be TRBD1 or TRBD2 (5 bases each). Germline V gene data show CDR1 as DFQATT and CDR2 as SNEGSKA (reference sequence). The V and J ends lost 3 bases and 4 bases respectively, with 13 bases between them. The CDR3 consists of 14 residues. The CDR3 region has the DNA TGCAGTGCTAGCCCCCCGGGACCATACAATGAGCAGTTCTTC. As protein: CSASPPGPYNEQFF.

There are many counts of this clonotype. The chain uses TRBV20-1 and TRBJ2-3; 10 bases align to TRBD2. CDR3 length: 15 amino acids. V shed 5 bases and J 1 base; nucleotides not matched to a gene: 6. Germline V gene lookup returns CDR1 DFQATT and CDR2 SNEGSKA (reference sequence). The CDR3 reads CSAAPLAGGTDTQYF. CDR3 nucleotide sequence: TGCAGTGCTGCACCTCTAGCGGGGGGCACAGATACGCAGTATTTT.

The chain carries TRBV6-2 or TRBV6-3 and TRBJ2-6; weak D call: TRBD1 (5 bases). This CDR3 has 17 amino acids. V lost 5 bases and J lost 0, with 14 bases in between. Germline CDR1 and CDR2: MNHEY and SVGEGT. CDR3 in DNA: TGTGCCAGCAGTCAAGATTTGACAGACTCTGGGGCCAACGTCCTGACTTTC. Encoded protein: CASSQDLTDSGANVLTF.

This clonotype was found a few times. CDR3 protein: CASSLGRSYEQYV. For the CDR3, the DNA is TGTGCCAGCAGTTTGGGGCGCTCCTACGAGCAGTACGTC. The chain couples TRBV28 to TRBJ2-7; possible D gene TRBD1, 5 bases. This CDR3 is built from 13 residues. From germline, CDR1 is MDHEN and CDR2 SYDVKM. Trimming removed 3 bases from V and 0 bases from J, with 6 bases in between.

V usage is TRBV14 and J usage is TRBJ1-2; D may be TRBD1 (5 bases). V was shortened by 4 bases and J by 7 bases, with 16 bases between the two germline ends. The V gene's germline CDR1 is SGHDN and CDR2 FVKESK. The CDR3 totals 14 residues. The CDR3, as DNA: TGTGCCAGCAGCCCCAGGGAAGTCCTTTCTGGCTACACCTTC. Translating it yields CASSPREVLSGYTF. The entire variable domain, with the rest obtained from reference TRBV14 and TRBJ1-2, is as follows: EAGVTQFPSHSVIEKGQTVTLRCDPISGHDNLYWYRRVMGKEIKFLLHFVKESKQDESGMPNNRFLAERTGGTYSTLKVQPAELEDSGVYFCASSPREVLSGYTFGSGTRLTVV.